These 32 T cell receptor beta chains were all obtained from the same sample, sequenced in a study of CD8 T cells in Susac syndrome. Random hexamers primed reverse transcription of about 0.5 to 1 ug RNA. TCRdb itself ran the immunoSEQ multiplex PCR reads through MiXCR, one entry per CDR3 protein. The sample has 150,000 to 200,000 distinct CDR3 sequences, 80% to 95% seen once. Sequenced material: CD4+ T cells from PBMCs. These receptors came from a human donor with multiple sclerosis.

V gene TRBV9 combines with J gene TRBJ1-1; D gene ambiguous. Germline V gene data show CDR1 as SGDLS and CDR2 as YYNGEE. Trimming pared 0 bases from V and 1 base from J, leaving 7 bases between. The CDR3 consists of 14 residues. CDR3 region: CASSVDSRNTEAFF. The DNA for the CDR3 is TGTGCCAGCAGCGTAGATTCCCGGAACACTGAAGCTTTCTTT.

The V and J genes are TRBV20-1 and TRBJ1-1; D ambiguous. Germline V gene lookup returns CDR1 DFQATT and CDR2 SNEGSKA (reference sequence). The CDR3 totals 14 residues. V was cut by 1 base and J by 4 bases, with 13 bases left in between. The CDR3, as DNA: TGCAGTGCTAGAGGTACTCAAGGCGCCACTGAAGCTTTCTTT. Translating it yields CSARGTQGATEAFF.

This chain joins TRBV6-2 or TRBV6-3 and TRBJ2-1; TRBD1 matches 10 bases. Germline CDR1 is MNHEY and CDR2 is SVGEGT. The V gene end was trimmed by 6 bases and the J gene end by 8 bases; junction bases not matched to a gene: 4. The CDR3 loop spans 13 amino acids. This CDR3 is CASRGTGDDEQFF. As DNA, the CDR3 is TGTGCCAGCAGGGGGACAGGGGACGATGAGCAGTTCTTC.

This chain joins TRBV9 and TRBJ2-7, with D hard to call. Germline V lookup: CDR1 SGDLS, CDR2 YYNGEE. The CDR3 spans 13 residues. Trimming cost V 8 bases and J 4 bases, with 16 bases left between them. The CDR3 DNA sequence: TGTGCCAGTAGTCAGAGTTTGGAATACGAGCAGTACTTC. This encodes CASSQSLEYEQYF. The complete variable domain, with remaining parts taken from reference TRBV9 and TRBJ2-7, reads DSGVTQTPKHLITATGQRVTLRCSPRSGDLSVYWYQQSLDQGLQFLIQYYNGEERAKGNILERFSAQQFPDLHSELNLSSLELGDSALYFCASSQSLEYEQYFGPGTRLTVT.

The rearrangement joins TRBV15 to TRBJ1-3, with D possibly being TRBD1 (6 bases). Germline V gene sequence: CDR1 LNHNV, CDR2 YYDKDF (reference sequence). V dropped 5 bases and J dropped 7 bases, with 15 bases sitting between them. This CDR3 comprises 14 residues. CDR3 sequence (DNA): TGTGCCACCAGCCAAACCGCTCAGGGGAACACCATATATTTT. Its protein is CATSQTAQGNTIYF. The variable domain in full, with the rest retrieved from reference TRBV15 and TRBJ1-3, is DAMVIQNPRYQVTQFGKPVTLSCSQTLNHNVMYWYQQKSSQAPKLLFHYYDKDFNNEADTPDNFQSRRPNTSFCFLDIRSPGLGDTAMYLCATSQTAQGNTIYFGEGSWLTVV.

This sequence joins TRBV6-2 or TRBV6-3 and TRBJ1-1, with D possibly being TRBD1 (5 bases). The V and J ends lost 5 bases and 0 bases respectively, with 10 bases between them. This CDR3 has 14 amino acids. Germline V gives CDR1 MNHEY, CDR2 SVGEGT. The CDR3 region is CASSRWGLNTEAFF. The CDR3, as DNA: TGTGCCAGCAGTCGTTGGGGACTGAACACTGAAGCTTTCTTT.

The rearrangement joins TRBV18 to TRBJ1-6; 10 nucleotides line up with TRBD1. V was clipped by 3 bases and J by 10 bases; unmatched bases: 6. Germline values: CDR1 KGHSH, CDR2 LQKENI. The CDR3 is 15 residues long. In DNA form, the CDR3 reads TGTGCCAGCTCACCGGGACAGGGGATTCAATCACCCCTCCACTTT. It is translated as CASSPGQGIQSPLHF.

The V call is TRBV27, the J call TRBJ2-3; no reliable D call. The CDR3 sequence is 13 residues long. V lost 2 bases and J 2 bases, leaving 5 bases between the germline ends. CDR1 is MNHEY and CDR2 is SMNVEV in the germline V gene (reference sequence). This chain's CDR3 is CASSLLLTDTQYF. CDR3 coding DNA: TGTGCCAGCAGTTTACTGCTCACAGATACGCAGTATTTT.

V and J are TRBV6-6 and TRBJ2-5; D ambiguous. Per the germline V gene, CDR1 is MNHNY and CDR2 is SVGAGI (reference sequence). Trimming took 5 bases from V and 8 from J, leaving 9 bases between them. The length of the CDR3 is 11 residues. CDR3 in amino acids: CASSTPTTQYF. The CDR3 bases are TGTGCCAGCAGTACCCCGACTACCCAGTACTTC.

The chain joins TRBV6-5 to TRBJ1-1; D gene ambiguous. CDR1 and CDR2 (germline): MNHEY, SVGAGI. CDR3 length: 14 amino acids. The germline V and J ends were trimmed by 2 bases and 1 base, with 8 bases remaining between them. This chain's CDR3 is CASSYRAGNTEAFF. The CDR3 region has the DNA TGTGCCAGCAGTTACAGGGCAGGGAACACTGAAGCTTTCTTT.

This clonotype has a single count. The J gene is TRBJ2-2, the V gene TRBV2; no reliable D call. V lost 1 base, J lost 4 bases, and 10 bases lay in between. The CDR3 is made up of 15 amino acids. Germline CDR1 SNHLY, CDR2 FYNNEI. The CDR3 protein is CASSEGNSPTGELFF. The CDR3 region has the DNA TGTGCCAGCAGTGAAGGGAACAGCCCCACCGGGGAGCTGTTTTTT. The full variable domain, in which reference TRBV2 and TRBJ2-2 provide the parts outside the CDR3, is EPEVTQTPSHQVTQMGQEVILRCVPISNHLYFYWYRQILGQKVEFLVSFYNNEISEKSEIFDDQFSVERPDGSNFTLKIRSTKLEDSAMYFCASSEGNSPTGELFFGEGSRLTVL.

The table lists this clonotype with a count of one. V and J are TRBV11-1 and TRBJ2-2, with TRBD1 matching 11 bases. Unmatched junction bases numbered 8, after V lost 6 bases and J lost 5 bases. Per the germline V gene, CDR1 is SGHAT and CDR2 is FQDESV (reference sequence). The CDR3 sequence is 16 residues long. CDR3 nucleotides: TGTGCCAGCAGGAGCACCGGGACAGGGGGGACCGGGGAGCTGTTTTTT. Translation: CASRSTGTGGTGELFF.

The chain joins TRBV3-1 to TRBJ2-2; D is possibly TRBD2 (6 bases). CDR1 is LGHDT and CDR2 is YNNKEL in the germline V gene (reference sequence). V was shortened by 4 bases and J by 7 bases, with 10 bases between the two germline ends. This CDR3 has 13 amino acids. CDR3 region: CASSPQDYGELFF. For the CDR3, the DNA is TGTGCCAGCAGCCCTCAGGACTACGGGGAGCTGTTTTTT. Based on the CDR3 plus reference TRBV3-1 and TRBJ2-2, the full variable domain is DTAVSQTPKYLVTQMGNDKSIKCEQNLGHDTMYWYKQDSKKFLKIMFSYNNKELIINETVPNRFSPKSPDKAHLNLHINSLELGDSAVYFCASSPQDYGELFFGEGSRLTVL.

The rearrangement uses TRBV7-3 and TRBJ2-3, with TRBD2 identical over 9 bases. Germline CDR1 reads SGHTA; CDR2 reads FQGTGA. J was trimmed by 3 bases and V by 5 bases; bases with no gene match: 3. CDR3 length: 14 residues. The CDR3 DNA reads TGTGCCAGCAGCCGACTAGCGGCAACAGATACGCAGTATTTT. Protein sequence: CASSRLAATDTQYF. The full variable domain, with the rest looked up from reference TRBV7-3 and TRBJ2-3, is GAGVSQTPSNKVTEKGKYVELRCDPISGHTALYWYRQSLGQGPEFLIYFQGTGAADDSGLPNDRFFAVRPEGSVSTLKIQRTERGDSAVYLCASSRLAATDTQYFGPGTRLTVL.

V gene TRBV30 combines with J gene TRBJ1-1; D gene ambiguous. Trimming left V 4 bases short and J 4 bases short, with 10 bases between. Germline lookup yields CDR1 GTSNPN and CDR2 SVGIG (reference sequence). The CDR3 is 12 amino acids. CDR3 nucleotides: TGTGCCTGGACCCCGGTAGGCACTGAAGCTTTCTTT. It translates to CAWTPVGTEAFF.

The chain has TRBV6-5 and TRBJ1-1, with D perhaps matching TRBD1 (6 bases). Trimming left V 6 bases short and J 6 bases short, with 11 bases between. The length of the CDR3 is 12 residues. CDR1 and CDR2 from the germline V gene are MNHEY and SVGAGI. As DNA, the CDR3 is TGTGCCAGCAGAAACAGGGACGCTGAAGCTTTCTTT. It encodes CASRNRDAEAFF.

The V gene is TRBV7-9, the J gene TRBJ2-7, with D perhaps matching TRBD2 (5 bases). The V and J ends lost 1 base and 9 bases respectively, with 7 bases between them. The CDR3 extends over 11 amino acids. CDR1 SEHNR and CDR2 FQNEAQ come from the germline V gene (reference sequence). In DNA form, the CDR3 reads TGTGCCAGCAGCTTAGACCGGGGGCAGTACTTC. Protein: CASSLDRGQYF.

This chain connects TRBV7-9 to TRBJ1-4; the D is unclear. The CDR3 covers 12 residues. The V end was cut by 6 bases, the J end by 2 bases, with 4 bases between. Germline V gives CDR1 SEHNR, CDR2 FQNEAQ (reference sequence). As DNA, the CDR3 is TGTGCCAGCAGGCATACTAATGAAAAACTGTTTTTT. It codes for CASRHTNEKLFF. Full variable domain (missing parts from reference TRBV7-9 and TRBJ1-4): DTGVSQNPRHKITKRGQNVTFRCDPISEHNRLYWYRQTLGQGPEFLTYFQNEAQLEKSRLLSDRFSAERPKGSFSTLEIQRTEQGDSAMYLCASRHTNEKLFFGSGTQLSVL.

The chain uses TRBV20-1 and TRBJ2-7; tentative D call: TRBD1 (6 bases). This CDR3 is built from 13 residues. The V gene lost 6 bases and the J gene lost 2 bases, with 14 bases spanning the gap. In germline, CDR1 is DFQATT, CDR2 SNEGSKA (reference sequence). The CDR3 nucleotides are TGCAGTGCCCCAACAGGGACAACCTACGAGCAGTACTTC. Protein sequence: CSAPTGTTYEQYF.

In nucleotides, the CDR3 is TGTGCCAGCTCACCAAACCCGCCCACTAGCGGGAACAATGAGCAGTTCTTC. Its protein product is CASSPNPPTSGNNEQFF. V is TRBV18 and J is TRBJ2-1, with 10 nucleotides matching TRBD2. Per the germline V gene, CDR1 is KGHSH and CDR2 is LQKENI. J lost 5 bases, V lost 2 bases, and 9 bases had no gene match. This CDR3 contains 17 residues.

J is TRBJ2-1 and V is TRBV9; 7 bases map to TRBD2. The J segment lost 0 bases and the V segment lost 4 bases, leaving 7 bases of the junction unmatched. The CDR3 loop spans 16 amino acids. The germline CDR1 and CDR2 sequences are SGDLS and YYNGEE. For the CDR3, the DNA is TGTGCCAGCAGCACCCCAGCGGGATCCTCCTACAATGAGCAGTTCTTC. It translates to CASSTPAGSSYNEQFF.

This clonotype was found once. V usage is TRBV20-1 and J usage is TRBJ2-3; 8 nucleotides line up with TRBD2. There are 13 residues in the CDR3. Germline-derived CDR1 and CDR2 are DFQATT and SNEGSKA (reference sequence). V dropped 3 bases and J dropped 4; count of bases not matched to a gene: 3. CDR3 DNA: TGCAGTGCTAGTCGGGGGGGCGCAGATACGCAGTATTTT. Translating it yields CSASRGGADTQYF.

The J gene is TRBJ1-2, the V gene TRBV7-2; D perhaps matches TRBD1 (6 bases). Trimming removed 5 bases at V and 6 bases at J, with 19 bases between. Germline V gives CDR1 SGHTA, CDR2 FQGNSA. The CDR3 totals 15 residues. CDR3 bases: TGTGCCAGCAGCCAAGACAGGCTTTTATGGGATGGCTACACCTTC. Its protein is CASSQDRLLWDGYTF.

The chain has TRBV28 and TRBJ2-7; 9 bases are shared with TRBD1. Germline V gene sequence: CDR1 MDHEN, CDR2 SYDVKM. V shed 5 bases and J 4 bases; nucleotides not matched to a gene: 9. This CDR3 is built from 15 residues. The CDR3 sequence is CASSPPGQGQYEQYF. CDR3 bases: TGTGCCAGCAGTCCCCCGGGACAGGGTCAGTACGAGCAGTACTTC.

This clonotype was seen only once. V gene TRBV4-2 combines with J gene TRBJ2-3; tentative D call: TRBD1 (5 bases). Trimming took 6 bases from V and 4 from J, leaving 17 bases between them. The CDR3 has 15 residues. Per germline, CDR1 LGHNA and CDR2 YNFKEQ. The CDR3 region is CASRSASWGADTQYF. The CDR3 DNA is TGTGCCAGCAGATCGGCCTCCTGGGGCGCAGATACGCAGTATTTT.

In this sample, this clonotype turned up once. The chain employs TRBV6-2 or TRBV6-3 and TRBJ1-1, with D perhaps TRBD1 (5 bases). The CDR3 is 13 residues long. The germline V gene encodes CDR1 MNHEY and CDR2 SVGEGT. V was cut by 6 bases and J by 0 bases, with 8 bases left in between. The CDR3 sequence is CASSRVLNTEAFF. The CDR3, as DNA: TGTGCCAGCAGCAGGGTTTTGAACACTGAAGCTTTCTTT.

The CDR3 region has the DNA TGCAGTGCTAGAGCGCAGACTTCCTACGAGCAGTACTTC. Its protein is CSARAQTSYEQYF. The chain employs TRBV20-1 and TRBJ2-7; no clear D gene. This CDR3 spans 13 amino acids. Germline V gene sequence: CDR1 DFQATT, CDR2 SNEGSKA (reference sequence). V lost 1 base to trimming and J lost 1 base, with 8 bases between them.

The CDR3 protein is CASSQGTGFTAQHF. In nucleotides, the CDR3 is TGTGCCAGCAGCCAAGGGACAGGTTTCACGGCCCAGCATTTT. The chain uses TRBV16 and TRBJ1-5; 8 positions match TRBD1. The ends lost 2 bases at V and 11 bases at J; junction bases unmatched: 8. This CDR3 spans 14 amino acids. CDR1 KGHSY and CDR2 FQNENV come from the germline V gene.

This clonotype has only a few counts. The CDR3 coding sequence is TGTGCCAGCAAGGCAGCTAGCGGGCACTACGTCGGGCAGTACTTC. Translated: CASKAASGHYVGQYF. The chain combines TRBV27 with TRBJ2-7; 8 bases are a match to TRBD2. This CDR3 contains 15 residues. V lost 7 bases and J lost 9; bases outside the gene matches: 17. Germline CDR1 is MNHEY and CDR2 is SMNVEV (reference sequence).

The CDR3 region is CAWSKGPTDTQYF. CDR3 in DNA: TGTGCCTGGAGTAAGGGACCCACAGATACGCAGTATTTT. The rearrangement joins TRBV30 to TRBJ2-3; the D gene could be TRBD1 or TRBD2 (5 bases each). Germline loops: CDR1 GTSNPN, CDR2 SVGIG (reference sequence). The CDR3 consists of 13 residues. Trimming pared 2 bases from V and 2 bases from J, leaving 8 bases between.

This clonotype appeared a few times. The rearrangement links TRBV12-3 or TRBV12-4 to TRBJ2-6; D unclear. The germline V and J ends were trimmed by 2 bases and 1 base, with 3 bases remaining between them. The CDR3 covers 14 residues. The CDR3 nucleotides read TGTGCCAGCAGTTTACTATCTGGGGCCAACGTCCTGACTTTC. It is translated as CASSLLSGANVLTF.

This clonotype was recorded once. The genes are TRBV5-6 and TRBJ1-5; D remains unclear. In germline, CDR1 is SGHDT, CDR2 YYEEEE. The V and J ends lost 4 bases and 3 bases respectively, with 8 bases between them. The CDR3 runs to 13 residues. For the CDR3, the DNA is TGTGCCAGCAGCCAATCTTACAATCAGCCCCAGCATTTT. Residues: CASSQSYNQPQHF.